These 3 T cell receptor beta chains share one sample of origin, sequenced in a study of sequential checkpoint blockade in melanoma. Here immunoSEQ multiplex PCR was the method, and the copy in TCRdb shows in-frame clones only, minus some. The repertoire holds some 20,000 clones, with around three fifths as singletons. Treatment noted: randomized to nivolumab then ipilimumab (arm A) or the reverse (arm B). The material was CD8+ T cells sorted from blood (inferred from file names), obtained from a patient given nivolumab and ipilimumab in sequence. These receptors were obtained from a human donor with melanoma.

This clone was observed once. The V call is TRBV5-4, the J call TRBJ2-1; 9 bases fit TRBD2. V shed 0 bases, J shed 7 bases, and the junction held 2 bases outside the gene matches. Germline loops: CDR1 SGHNT, CDR2 YYREEE (reference sequence). This CDR3 has 14 amino acids. The CDR3 region has the DNA TGTGCCAGCAGCTTGGGACTAGCGGAAAATGAGCAGTTCTTC. It specifies CASSLGLAENEQFF.

The gene calls are TRBV29-1 and TRBJ1-4; TRBD1 is a possible D gene (6 bases). CDR3 length: 15 residues. CDR1 SQVTM and CDR2 ANQGSEA come from the germline V gene. The V end lost 0 bases, the J end lost 6 bases, and 14 bases lay between the germline ends. The CDR3 sequence is CSVEDPRDTYEKLFF. For the CDR3, the DNA is TGCAGCGTTGAAGACCCCAGGGACACTTATGAAAAACTGTTTTTT.

The V call is TRBV19, the J call TRBJ2-2; D may be TRBD2 (7 bases). The CDR3 contains 19 residues. Germline V gene data show CDR1 as LNHDA and CDR2 as SQIVND (reference sequence). The V gene lost 0 bases and the J gene lost 0 bases, with 17 bases spanning the gap. This CDR3 is CASSIDRGAREPNTGELFF. For the CDR3, the DNA is TGTGCCAGTAGTATAGATCGGGGGGCGCGGGAGCCGAACACCGGGGAGCTGTTTTTT.